This entry lists 30 T cell receptor beta chains sequenced from one sample in a study of OX40 agonist ivuxolimab in advanced cancers. The protocol was immunoSEQ multiplex PCR, while the TCRdb copy is restricted to in-frame clones and leaves out a portion. This sample yields about 69,000 clones, of which 60% to 85% are seen a single time; around 2% belongs to the top ten. The sequenced sample was CD4+ or CD8+ T cells sorted from blood, obtained in a trial of the OX40 agonist ivuxolimab. Receptors originate from an adult with an advanced solid tumor such as melanoma, head and neck, liver or kidney cancer.

This clone was seen more than once but under ten times. The V gene is TRBV7-8, the J gene TRBJ1-6; the D is unclear. The CDR3 is made up of 14 amino acids. The V gene lost 3 bases and the J gene lost 7 bases, with 10 bases spanning the gap. Germline CDR1 reads SGHVS; CDR2 reads FQNEAQ. The CDR3 nucleotides read TGTGCCAGCAGCTTTGGGATTGGGAATTCACCCCTCCACTTT. Its translation is CASSFGIGNSPLHF.

The chain uses TRBV18 and TRBJ1-4, with 7 bases fitting TRBD1. V dropped 10 bases and J dropped 8; count of bases not matched to a gene: 7. CDR1 is KGHSH and CDR2 is LQKENI in the germline V gene. The CDR3 loop spans 12 amino acids. The CDR3 is CATRQGGEKLFF. The CDR3 nucleotides read TGTGCCACCCGTCAGGGGGGGGAAAAACTGTTTTTT.

The chain carries TRBV28 and TRBJ1-5, with 8 positions matching TRBD1. Germline loops: CDR1 MDHEN, CDR2 SYDVKM. The CDR3 is 14 amino acids. V lost 7 bases, J lost 2 bases, and 4 bases stayed unmatched. DNA of the CDR3: TGTGCCAGCACAGGGGGCTGGGGCAATCAGCCCCAGCATTTT. This codes for CASTGGWGNQPQHF.

V gene TRBV5-5 combines with J gene TRBJ1-2, with D hard to call. Germline values: CDR1 SGHKS, CDR2 YYEKEE (reference sequence). The ends were cut back, 0 bases at V and 4 bases at J, with 16 bases in the middle. The CDR3 is made up of 16 amino acids. This CDR3 is CASSLVGGIGPYGYTF. Written as DNA, the CDR3 is TGTGCCAGCAGCTTGGTGGGAGGGATTGGCCCCTATGGCTACACCTTC. Full variable domain (rest looked up from reference TRBV5-5 and TRBJ1-2): DAGVTQSPTHLIKTRGQQVTLRCSPISGHKSVSWYQQVLGQGPQFIFQYYEKEERGRGNFPDRFSARQFPNYSSELNVNALLLGDSALYLCASSLVGGIGPYGYTFGSGTRLTVV.

The chain carries TRBV5-4 and TRBJ2-3; D is perhaps TRBD2 (6 bases). There are 13 residues in the CDR3. Germline lookup yields CDR1 SGHNT and CDR2 YYREEE (reference sequence). V was pared by 3 bases and J by 1 base, with 6 bases between. CDR3 bases: TGTGCCAGCAGCTCTAGCGGCACAGATACGCAGTATTTT. Translation: CASSSSGTDTQYF.

The rearrangement links TRBV5-1 to TRBJ2-1; TRBD1 aligns across 8 bases. This CDR3 is 16 amino acids long. Trimming removed 0 bases from V and 6 bases from J; junction bases left unmatched: 8. Germline V CDR1 and CDR2: SGHRS, YFSETQ. CDR3 bases: TGCGCCAGCAGCTTGGAAATCATAGGACAGGGCAATGAGCAGTTCTTC. Amino acid sequence: CASSLEIIGQGNEQFF.

This chain uses TRBV6-1 with TRBJ1-4; 7 bases line up with TRBD1. This CDR3 is 15 amino acids long. V trimming: 4 bases; J trimming: 7 bases; junction bases outside the gene matches: 9. Germline values: CDR1 MNHNS, CDR2 SASEGT. The CDR3 region has the DNA TGTGCCAGCAGTGCGGCGTACAGGGGAGGTGAAAAACTGTTTTTT. This translates into CASSAAYRGGEKLFF.

This chain uses TRBV5-1 with TRBJ2-1; the match to TRBD2 covers 7 bases. J gave up 0 bases and V 4 bases, and 10 bases lay outside the gene matches. The CDR3 contains 17 residues. Germline assignment: CDR1 SGHRS and CDR2 YFSETQ. Written as DNA, the CDR3 is TGCGCCAGCAGCGCTCGGAGCGGGGCGAGCTCCTACAATGAGCAGTTCTTC. This sequence encodes CASSARSGASSYNEQFF.

CDR3 nucleotides: TGTGCCAGCAGCCCTTATGACTCAAGCTATGGCTACACCTTC. Protein sequence: CASSPYDSSYGYTF. The chain is built from TRBV6-1 and TRBJ1-2, with no clear D. Germline V CDR1 and CDR2: MNHNS, SASEGT. The CDR3 runs 14 residues. With 6 bases removed from V and 4 bases from J, the gap between germline ends came to 15 bases.

The J gene is TRBJ2-5, the V gene TRBV7-9; D unclear. Deletions cut 2 bases from V and 0 bases from J, with 7 bases between. Germline CDR1 SEHNR, CDR2 FQNEAQ (reference sequence). The length of the CDR3 is 14 residues. CDR3 DNA: TGTGCCAGCAGCTTACTGGCCAACCAAGAGACCCAGTACTTC. As protein: CASSLLANQETQYF.

V is TRBV4-1 and J is TRBJ2-2, with 11 bases matching TRBD2. J gave up 1 base and V 2 bases, and 9 bases lay outside the gene matches. The CDR3 covers 19 residues. The germline V gene encodes CDR1 MGHRA and CDR2 YSYEKL. CDR3 protein: CASSQNLGTSGVNTGELFF. The CDR3 nucleotides read TGCGCCAGCAGCCAAAACTTAGGGACTAGCGGTGTGAACACCGGGGAGCTGTTTTTT.

The J gene is TRBJ2-7, the V gene TRBV5-1; D is unresolved. Germline V gives CDR1 SGHRS, CDR2 YFSETQ. The CDR3 contains 13 residues. Trimming took off 4 bases at V and 6 bases at J, with 14 bases between the two ends. As DNA, the CDR3 is TGCGCCAGCAGCACCGGACGTCGAGGCGAGCAGTACTTC. It specifies CASSTGRRGEQYF.

V gene TRBV27 combines with J gene TRBJ1-2; TRBD1 aligns across 12 bases. The germline CDR1 and CDR2 sequences are MNHEY and SMNVEV (reference sequence). V lost 5 bases, J lost 0 bases, and 7 bases stayed unmatched. CDR3 length: 17 residues. The CDR3 is CASSSSGTGGANYGYTF. The CDR3 DNA is TGTGCCAGCAGTAGTTCCGGGACAGGGGGCGCTAACTATGGCTACACCTTC.

This sequence joins TRBV9 and TRBJ1-1; the D is unclear. The CDR3 spans 15 residues. Trimming stripped 0 bases from V and 1 base from J, with 10 bases between. Germline values: CDR1 SGDLS, CDR2 YYNGEE. CDR3 protein: CASSVDWQTNTEAFF. In nucleotides, the CDR3 is TGTGCCAGCAGCGTAGACTGGCAGACGAACACTGAAGCTTTCTTT.

The chain combines TRBV29-1 with TRBJ1-2; 10 nucleotides agree with TRBD1. This CDR3 region has 13 residues. Germline trimming cut 4 bases from V and 9 bases from J; bases unmatched to any gene: 8. The germline gives CDR1 SQVTM, CDR2 ANQGSEA. CDR3 bases: TGCAGCGTTGGGACAGGGGGATGGGCAAGCTACACCTTC. It yields the protein CSVGTGGWASYTF.

The chain is built from TRBV10-1 and TRBJ1-2; TRBD1 agrees at 7 bases. Per germline, CDR1 WNHNN and CDR2 SYGVQD (reference sequence). V lost 6 bases, J lost 3 bases, and 16 bases stayed unmatched. The CDR3 contains 17 residues. CDR3 residues: CASSDFDRVGADYGYTF. In DNA, the CDR3 is TGCGCCAGCAGCGACTTTGACAGGGTAGGGGCAGACTATGGCTACACCTTC.

Here the CDR3 DNA reads TGTGCCAGCAATCGACAAGAGACCCAGTACTTC. Protein product: CASNRQETQYF. The chain joins TRBV28 to TRBJ2-5; D ambiguous. The V gene lost 7 bases and the J gene lost 2 bases, with 5 bases spanning the gap. This CDR3 spans 11 amino acids. CDR1 is MDHEN, CDR2 SYDVKM, per germline. The variable domain in full, completed from reference TRBV28 and TRBJ2-5, reads DVKVTQSSRYLVKRTGEKVFLECVQDMDHENMFWYRQDPGLGLRLIYFSYDVKMKEKGDIPEGYSVSREKKERFSLILESASTNQTSMYLCASNRQETQYFGPGTRLLVL.

The V call is TRBV19, the J call TRBJ1-2, with no clear D. The CDR3 has 15 residues. The germline V gene encodes CDR1 LNHDA and CDR2 SQIVND (reference sequence). V was pared by 6 bases and J by 2 bases, with 16 bases between. The CDR3: CASSTLGGSNYGYTF. The CDR3 DNA is TGTGCCAGTAGCACTCTTGGCGGAAGCAACTATGGCTACACCTTC. Looking up the rest from reference TRBV19 and TRBJ1-2 gives the full variable domain: DGGITQSPKYLFRKEGQNVTLSCEQNLNHDAMYWYRQDPGQGLRLIYYSQIVNDFQKGDIAEGYSVSREKKESFPLTVTSAQKNPTAFYLCASSTLGGSNYGYTFGSGTRLTVV.

The table lists this clone with a count of one. The chain links TRBV6-6 to TRBJ1-2; D not certain. The CDR3 runs 13 residues. Germline V gives CDR1 MNHNY, CDR2 SVGAGI (reference sequence). Trimming left V 5 bases short and J 8 bases short, with 15 bases between. Here the CDR3 reads CASSGDLVQGYTF. CDR3 sequence (DNA): TGTGCCAGCAGTGGCGATTTGGTGCAGGGCTACACCTTC.

The rearrangement uses TRBV7-8 and TRBJ2-7, with 7 nucleotides matching TRBD2. The trim removed 7 bases at V and 1 base at J, leaving 4 bases unmatched. The CDR3 totals 13 residues. The germline V gene encodes CDR1 SGHVS and CDR2 FQNEAQ. The DNA for the CDR3 is TGTGCCAGCAACCCGGGGGGTTCCTACGAGCAGTACTTC. Translation gives CASNPGGSYEQYF.

In this sample, this clone turned up once. The rearrangement joins TRBV11-2 to TRBJ2-1; D possibly corresponds to TRBD2 (6 bases). Germline CDR1 SGHAT, CDR2 FQNNGV. With 5 bases removed from V and 2 bases from J, the gap between germline ends came to 13 bases. CDR3 length: 15 residues. The CDR3 DNA reads TGTGCCAGCAGCCCCGGGGCTAGCGCCTACAATGAGCAGTTCTTC. This translates into CASSPGASAYNEQFF.

J is TRBJ2-3 and V is TRBV27; 16 nucleotides match TRBD2. Germline CDR1 reads MNHEY; CDR2 reads SMNVEV (reference sequence). The CDR3 runs 17 residues. After removal of 4 bases from V and 7 bases from J, the junction contained 8 bases not matched to a gene. The CDR3 sequence: CASSSSGLAGGPYTQYF. The CDR3 DNA reads as TGTGCCAGCAGTTCATCGGGACTAGCGGGAGGGCCCTATACGCAGTATTTT.

The CDR3 DNA reads TGTGCCAGCAGCTTGTACGGGGGCAACTATGGCTACACCTTC. It specifies CASSLYGGNYGYTF. The chain carries TRBV5-5 and TRBJ1-2; a weak D match, TRBD1 (6 bases). V was cut by 1 base and J by 2 bases, with 9 bases left in between. The CDR3 loop spans 14 amino acids. CDR1 is SGHKS, CDR2 YYEKEE, per germline (reference sequence).

V is TRBV21-1 and J is TRBJ2-1; the D call of TRBD2 is as the table states it, not checked on the DNA. TRBV21-1 is marked as a pseudogene. CDR3 size: 17 residues. The CDR3 region is CASSKGIAGVTYNEQFF. CDR3 nucleotides: TGTGCCAGCAGCAAAGGAATAGCGGGGGTTACCTACAATGAGCAGTTCTTC.

The sample holds a few counts of this clone. Other DNA sequences in the sample encode the same CDR3. V and J are TRBV10-3 and TRBJ2-7, with D unresolved. CDR1 is ENHRY and CDR2 is SYGVKD in the germline V gene. This CDR3 is built from 12 residues. With 3 bases removed from V and 3 bases from J, the gap between germline ends came to 6 bases. This CDR3 reads CAISEGYYEQYF. In DNA form, the CDR3 reads TGTGCCATCAGTGAAGGTTACTACGAGCAGTACTTC.

The V and J genes are TRBV19 and TRBJ1-4; possible D gene TRBD1, 6 bases. CDR1 is LNHDA, CDR2 SQIVND, per germline (reference sequence). The CDR3 loop spans 14 amino acids. Trimming stripped 8 bases from V and 7 bases from J, with 17 bases between. CDR3 in DNA: TGTGCCAGTGAGGGGGGGGCAGCTGGTGAAAAACTGTTTTTT. Translated: CASEGGAAGEKLFF.

The gene calls are TRBV18 and TRBJ2-7; 7 positions match TRBD1. CDR3 length: 13 residues. V dropped 5 bases and J dropped 0; count of bases not matched to a gene: 1. Germline CDR1 is KGHSH and CDR2 is LQKENI. The CDR3 DNA follows: TGTGCCAGCTCAGGGACAGCCTCCTACGAGCAGTACTTC. Protein product: CASSGTASYEQYF. The full variable domain, its missing parts supplied by reference TRBV18 and TRBJ2-7, is NAGVMQNPRHLVRRRGQEARLRCSPMKGHSHVYWYRQLPEEGLKFMVYLQKENIIDESGMPKERFSAEFPKEGPSILRIQQVVRGDSAAYFCASSGTASYEQYFGPGTRLTVT.

The chain links TRBV10-1 to TRBJ2-1; D remains ambiguous. Germline V gene data show CDR1 as WNHNN and CDR2 as SYGVQD (reference sequence). Trimming stripped 3 bases from V and 6 bases from J, with 9 bases between. The CDR3 has 13 residues. The CDR3 sequence: CASSDPPANEQFF. The DNA for the CDR3 is TGCGCCAGCAGTGACCCCCCAGCCAATGAGCAGTTCTTC.

The rearrangement uses TRBV4-1 and TRBJ1-3; the match to TRBD1 covers 7 bases. In germline, CDR1 is MGHRA, CDR2 YSYEKL. The length of the CDR3 is 19 residues. Trimming cost V 6 bases and J 0 bases; bases outside gene matches: 17. CDR3 in amino acids: CASSHRGNKGSSSGNTIYF. In DNA form, the CDR3 reads TGCGCCAGCAGTCACAGGGGAAATAAGGGGTCGAGCTCTGGAAACACCATATATTTT.

Only a few counts were recorded for this clone. The chain uses TRBV19 and TRBJ2-5; TRBD1 matches 9 bases. The length of the CDR3 is 13 residues. Germline V CDR1 and CDR2: LNHDA, SQIVND (reference sequence). Trimming removed 4 bases from V and 5 bases from J; junction bases left unmatched: 2. CDR3 sequence (DNA): TGTGCCAGTAGTACAGACAGGGGGGAGACCCAGTACTTC. Encoded protein: CASSTDRGETQYF.